This TCR beta chain was identified in a study of blood T cell repertoires in COVID-19. Study summary: T cells, B-cell-depleted T cells, or PBMCs supplied cDNA or gDNA.

The Seattle patients, enrolled during active infection, were followed longitudinally. Original processing notes: Reference gene primer amplification in the assay estimated nucleated cell counts. Sequencing was performed with immunoSEQ multiplex PCR; in TCRdb, only in-frame clones are kept and a portion is missing. D and trimming were read from the DNA, whereas the V and J calls and clone size are those reported in that table. The sample has 120,000 or so clones, about four fifths seen once. Germline CDR1 SGHVS, CDR2 FQNEAQ. The CDR3 length is 14 residues. Trimming took 4 bases from V and 3 from J, leaving 12 bases between them.

The clonotype originates from a man aged 30-40 years with COVID-19, enrolled during active disease. Material for sequencing was peripheral blood. V gene TRBV7-8 combines with J gene TRBJ2-5; possible D gene TRBD2, 6 bases. In nucleotides, the CDR3 is TGTGCCAGCAGCTCCAGCGGGTTCGAAGAGACCCAGTACTTC. Its translation is CASSSSGFEETQYF.